This TCR beta chain was documented in a study of tissue T cells after allogeneic stem cell transplantation. Broader study findings: Sampling depth was limited, and the cohort was small and clinically varied. TCR repertoires tracked anatomic similarity, regardless of disease or transplant status. Alloreactivity or antigen specificity of tissue TCRs was not determined; some clones might be host cells.

The CDR3 length is 15 residues. Germline CDR1 is MSHET and CDR2 is SYDVDS. V dropped 0 bases and J dropped 7 bases, with 13 bases sitting between them. On this clone itself: The antigen is unknown. Gene names and germline match the mouse. The read is 1 residue too short to cover the CDR3 end, so that end is filled in from the germline J gene.

Profiled with immunoSEQ multiplex PCR; TCRdb holds only in-frame clones, not every one. The sample records 48,000 or so clones, around 73% being singletons. This TCR derives from a pool of C57BL/6 mice in good health. The chain recombines TRBV29 with TRBJ2-1; a weak D match, TRBD2 (7 bases). Sequencing was carried out using sorted cells pooled from one or two spleens. The CDR3 bases that were read are TGTGCTAGCAGTTTATCGGCGGGGGGCGGGGCTGAGCAGTTC. Translated, it gives CASSLSAGGGAEQF. The CDR3 in full is CASSLSAGGGAEQFF.